The next 10 T cell receptor beta chains were all read from a single sample in a study of T cell repertoires in cytomegalovirus infection. The antigens of these receptors remain unknown. One entry per CDR3 protein results from TCRdb running MiXCR on the reads. The sample records about 110,000 distinct CDR3 sequences, about a tenth being singletons. Sequencing used PBMCs, sequenced either directly or after in vitro stimulation (not recorded which). The receptors derive from a human donor in good health (CMV status not recorded). Some clones in this sample may be carry-over from other donors' samples.

This clonotype showed up just a few times. This chain connects TRBV6-2 or TRBV6-3 to TRBJ1-6; D unclear. The germline V gene encodes CDR1 MNHEY and CDR2 SVGEGT. V lost 10 bases and J lost 9, with 16 bases in between. The CDR3 spans 13 residues. In DNA, the CDR3 is TGTGCCACCGTTCGAGGCTTCGGTTCACCCCTCCACTTT. Its translation is CATVRGFGSPLHF.

About this clonotype: With a much larger clone just one base away, this may be a read error. The chain joins TRBV7-2 to TRBJ1-5; unclear D gene. The ends were cut back, 0 bases at V and 3 bases at J, with 6 bases in the middle. This CDR3 region has 14 residues. Germline-derived CDR1 and CDR2 are SGHTA and FQGNSA. CDR3 DNA sequence: TGTGCCAGCAGCTTAGCTGCGTTCAATCAGCCCCAGCATTTT. Protein sequence: CASSLAAFNQPQHF.

This clonotype showed up many times. CDR3 sequence (DNA): TGTGCCAGCAGCAGCACCGGGGGCTACGAGCAGTACTTC. Protein: CASSSTGGYEQYF. The chain joins TRBV7-2 to TRBJ2-7, with a possible D match to TRBD2 (6 bases). The CDR3 spans 13 residues. V lost 5 bases, J lost 3 bases, and 11 bases lay in between. CDR1 and CDR2 from the germline V gene are SGHTA and FQGNSA.

This clonotype showed up just a few times. The chain recombines TRBV28 with TRBJ2-2; TRBD1 matches 7 bases. CDR3 length: 14 residues. Per the germline V gene, CDR1 is MDHEN and CDR2 is SYDVKM. V was pared by 5 bases and J by 7 bases, with 7 bases of the junction left unmatched. The CDR3 nucleotides read TGTGCCAGCAGTGCGCCTGGGACAGTCGGGGAGCTGTTTTTT. It is translated as CASSAPGTVGELFF.

The rearrangement links TRBV14 to TRBJ1-1; D unresolved. The CDR3 runs 15 residues. The V end lost 2 bases, the J end lost 0 bases, and 10 bases lay between the germline ends. From germline, CDR1 is SGHDN and CDR2 FVKESK. The CDR3 reads CASSQLGRLNTEAFF. The CDR3 coding sequence is TGTGCCAGCAGCCAACTTGGACGGCTGAACACTGAAGCTTTCTTT.

In this sample, this clonotype turned up a few times. The genes are TRBV7-2 and TRBJ1-2; no definite D call. V dropped 5 bases and J dropped 6 bases, with 10 bases sitting between them. This CDR3 comprises 12 residues. The germline V gene encodes CDR1 SGHTA and CDR2 FQGNSA. The CDR3 DNA reads as TGTGCCAGCAGCCCGGATGGACATGGCTACACCTTC. It encodes CASSPDGHGYTF.

V and J are TRBV14 and TRBJ1-3; 10 bases match TRBD1. From germline, CDR1 is SGHDN and CDR2 FVKESK. This CDR3 has 15 amino acids. V was pared by 4 bases and J by 5 bases, with 5 bases of the junction left unmatched. The CDR3 sequence: CASSRRTGGRNTIYF. The CDR3, as DNA: TGTGCCAGCAGCCGACGGACAGGGGGGAGAAACACCATATATTTT.

In its sample, this clonotype was seen many times. J is TRBJ2-1 and V is TRBV28, with TRBD1 identical over 11 bases. Germline V gene sequence: CDR1 MDHEN, CDR2 SYDVKM. The CDR3 consists of 15 residues. V dropped 4 bases and J dropped 5; count of bases not matched to a gene: 4. CDR3 protein: CASSSPGQGDNEQFF. In nucleotides, the CDR3 is TGTGCCAGCAGTTCACCGGGACAGGGGGACAATGAGCAGTTCTTC. Full variable domain (outside the CDR3, taken from reference TRBV28 and TRBJ2-1): DVKVTQSSRYLVKRTGEKVFLECVQDMDHENMFWYRQDPGLGLRLIYFSYDVKMKEKGDIPEGYSVSREKKERFSLILESASTNQTSMYLCASSSPGQGDNEQFFGPGTRLTVL.

In this sample, this clonotype turned up a few times. The rearrangement joins TRBV28 to TRBJ1-2; TRBD1 aligns across 7 bases. CDR1 and CDR2 (germline): MDHEN, SYDVKM. The V segment lost 5 bases and the J segment 3 bases; nucleotides outside the gene matches: 6. This CDR3 contains 14 residues. Here the CDR3 reads CASSTLGQDYGYTF. The CDR3, as DNA: TGTGCCAGCAGTACCCTTGGACAGGACTATGGCTACACCTTC.

This clonotype was counted ten times or more. The genes are TRBV7-2 and TRBJ1-6; 10 positions agree with TRBD1. With 7 bases clipped from V and 7 bases from J, the junction kept 13 bases outside the gene matches. CDR3 length: 17 residues. Germline V gene lookup returns CDR1 SGHTA and CDR2 FQGNSA. CDR3 sequence (DNA): TGTGCCAGCAATCAAGTACCGGGACAGGGGTACAATTCACCCCTCCACTTT. Translating gives CASNQVPGQGYNSPLHF.